This TCR beta chain comes out of a study of shared clonotypes between healthy human individuals. Study-level points and caveats: Rarefaction gave evidence that sorted-subset sequencing remained incomplete despite large depth. A handful of donors shared 4.5% to 6.5% of their naive CD4 clonotypes. Non-shared clonotypes showed lower generation probabilities than clonotypes common to all four donors. Enrolling few donors narrowed the genetic and exposure-history diversity that was represented.

Libraries were prepared by immunoSEQ multiplex PCR; TCRdb keeps only in-frame clonotypes and omits some of them. The data hold some 900,000 clones, with approximately 76% observed a single time. The CDR3 covers 12 residues. Germline values: CDR1 MNHEY, CDR2 SVGAGI. J was trimmed by 6 bases and V by 11 bases; bases with no gene match: 7. A remark on this clone: The antigen remains undetermined.

The receptor was derived from a young man in good health. The chain recombines TRBV6-5 with TRBJ2-3; 8 bases match TRBD2. Sequencing was carried out using memory CD4+ T cells sorted from blood. As for subset: CD45RA-negative fraction. This CDR3 is CAQRGTRDTQYF. The CDR3 region has the DNA TGTGCCCAGCGGGGGACGAGGGATACGCAGTATTTT.